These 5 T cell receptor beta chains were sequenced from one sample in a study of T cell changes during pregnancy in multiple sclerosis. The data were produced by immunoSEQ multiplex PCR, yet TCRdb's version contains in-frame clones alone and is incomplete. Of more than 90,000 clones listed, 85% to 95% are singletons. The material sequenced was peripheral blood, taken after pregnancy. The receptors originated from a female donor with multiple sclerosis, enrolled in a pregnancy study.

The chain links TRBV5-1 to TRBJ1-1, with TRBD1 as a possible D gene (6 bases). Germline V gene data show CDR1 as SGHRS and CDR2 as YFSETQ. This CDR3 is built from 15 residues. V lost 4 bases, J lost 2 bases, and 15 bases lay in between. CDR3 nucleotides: TGCGCCAGCAGCCCCACCGGGACACATAACACTGAAGCTTTCTTT. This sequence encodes CASSPTGTHNTEAFF.

The CDR3 region is CASSQAGGRIYTEAFF. The DNA of the CDR3 is TGCGCCAGCAGCCAAGCCGGGGGGCGTATTTACACTGAAGCTTTCTTT. The J gene is TRBJ1-1, the V gene TRBV4-3; maybe TRBD1 (6 bases). The CDR3 is 16 amino acids. Germline values: CDR1 LGHNA, CDR2 YSLEER. The ends were cut back, 1 base at V and 3 bases at J, with 15 bases in the middle.

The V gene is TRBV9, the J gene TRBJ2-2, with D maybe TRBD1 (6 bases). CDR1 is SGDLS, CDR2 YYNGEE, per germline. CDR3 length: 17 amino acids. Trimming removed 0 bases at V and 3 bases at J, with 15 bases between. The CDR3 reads CASSVESRGRDTGELFF. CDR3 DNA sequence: TGTGCCAGCAGCGTAGAAAGCAGGGGAAGGGACACCGGGGAGCTGTTTTTT.

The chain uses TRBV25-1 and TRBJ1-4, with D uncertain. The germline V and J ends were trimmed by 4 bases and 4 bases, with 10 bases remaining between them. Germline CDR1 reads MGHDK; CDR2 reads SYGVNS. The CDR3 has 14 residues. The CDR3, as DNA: TGTGCCAGCAGTGCGACACCGCTTAATGAAAAACTGTTTTTT. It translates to CASSATPLNEKLFF.

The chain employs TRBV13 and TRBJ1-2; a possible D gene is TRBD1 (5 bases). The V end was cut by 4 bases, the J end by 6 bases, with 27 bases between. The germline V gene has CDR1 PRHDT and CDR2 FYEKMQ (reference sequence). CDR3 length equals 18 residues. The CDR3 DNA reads TGTGCCAGCAGCTCCAACCGTAAAGGGCGGGGACCGAGGGATGGCTACACCTTC. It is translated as CASSSNRKGRGPRDGYTF.